This T cell receptor beta chain came from a study of T-cell memory formation after mild COVID-19. Study overall: TCR clusters mostly belonged to single donors. Whole-study findings and limits: Clones contracting day 15 to 85 were balanced CD4/CD8; later expanders leaned CD4+.

Constant-segment primers served in 5'RACE that generated TCR alpha and TCR beta cDNA libraries bearing sample barcodes and UMIs. TCRdb reanalysed the 5' RACE reads using MiXCR and keeps one entry per CDR3 protein. The sample records 200,000 or so distinct CDR3 sequences, 9.5% being singletons. This clonotype was seen more than once but under ten times. Its antigen is not known. The CDR3 covers 14 residues. V trimming: 8 bases; J trimming: 5 bases; junction bases outside the gene matches: 6. Germline V CDR1 and CDR2: WNHNN, SYGVQD (reference sequence). Sequences were obtained from PBMCs or a T cell subset sorted from them (not recorded which). The genes are TRBV10-1 and TRBJ2-1; 10 bases align to TRBD2. This receptor was identified in a man aged 18-30 years who had mild COVID-19 (a few samples of this study predate the infection). Cell type and time point are not known. The CDR3 DNA sequence: TGCGCCAGCGAGAGCGGGGGGGTTGACAATGAGCAGTTCTTC. Encoded protein: CASESGGVDNEQFF.